This entry lists 27 T cell receptor beta chains sequenced from one sample in a study of blood T cell repertoires in COVID-19. TCRdb keeps only in-frame clones here, not all; method: immunoSEQ multiplex PCR. Among more than 95,000 clones listed, 85% were seen once. Input material: peripheral blood. The receptors were sampled from a man aged 80 or over with active or convalescent COVID-19.

The chain couples TRBV6-4 to TRBJ2-1, with 11 bases fitting TRBD2. CDR3 length equals 15 residues. CDR1 and CDR2 (germline): MRHNA, SNTAGT. Germline trimming cut 6 bases from V and 8 bases from J; bases unmatched to any gene: 9. This chain's CDR3 is CASSPTSGASHEQFF. CDR3 nucleotide sequence: TGTGCCAGCAGCCCGACTAGCGGGGCTTCCCATGAGCAGTTCTTC.

In this sample, this clone turned up a few times. The chain employs TRBV14 and TRBJ2-7; 9 nucleotides align to TRBD1. V dropped 4 bases and J dropped 3; count of bases not matched to a gene: 10. This CDR3 region has 16 residues. Germline CDR1 is SGHDN and CDR2 is FVKESK. The CDR3 region has the DNA TGTGCCAGCAGCCCACCGGGGGGACAGGGATACTACGAGCAGTACTTC. Protein: CASSPPGGQGYYEQYF.

J is TRBJ1-2 and V is TRBV5-4; perhaps TRBD1 as D (6 bases). V lost 0 bases and J lost 5, with 11 bases in between. Germline assignment: CDR1 SGHNT and CDR2 YYREEE (reference sequence). This CDR3 spans 14 amino acids. CDR3 bases: TGTGCCAGCAGCTTGGGTACAGGGAAGTATGGCTACACCTTC. Translating it yields CASSLGTGKYGYTF.

This clone is a singleton in its sample. V and J are TRBV7-2 and TRBJ2-3; 13 bases match TRBD2. This CDR3 comprises 17 residues. Germline trimming cut 1 base from V and 5 bases from J; bases unmatched to any gene: 6. Germline CDR1 and CDR2: SGHTA and FQGNSA. CDR3 in amino acids: CASSLELAGGPGDTQYF. CDR3 sequence (DNA): TGTGCCAGCAGCTTAGAACTAGCGGGGGGGCCTGGAGATACGCAGTATTTT.

CDR3 region: CATSNGLAGGRKTQYF. The CDR3, as DNA: TGTGCCACCAGCAACGGACTAGCGGGAGGGAGGAAGACCCAGTACTTC. The chain has TRBV15 and TRBJ2-5, with 15 bases matching TRBD2. Germline CDR1 and CDR2: LNHNV and YYDKDF (reference sequence). The V gene end was trimmed by 4 bases and the J gene end by 6 bases; junction bases not matched to a gene: 6. The CDR3 length is 16 residues.

This clone has just one count. The chain employs TRBV5-1 and TRBJ1-1; possibly TRBD1 for D (5 bases). The CDR3 is made up of 14 amino acids. The V and J ends lost 0 bases and 1 base respectively, with 7 bases between them. Per germline, CDR1 SGHRS and CDR2 YFSETQ. The CDR3 spells CASSLDQGNTEAFF. For the CDR3, the DNA is TGCGCCAGCAGCTTGGATCAGGGGAACACTGAAGCTTTCTTT.

This clone was counted once. The gene calls are TRBV9 and TRBJ2-3; D unclear. Germline V CDR1 and CDR2: SGDLS, YYNGEE. V lost 0 bases, J lost 2 bases, and 7 bases lay in between. CDR3 size: 14 residues. The CDR3 DNA follows: TGTGCCAGCAGCGTAGACTACCTCACAGATACGCAGTATTTT. Its translation is CASSVDYLTDTQYF. The full variable domain, completed using reference TRBV9 and TRBJ2-3, is DSGVTQTPKHLITATGQRVTLRCSPRSGDLSVYWYQQSLDQGLQFLIQYYNGEERAKGNILERFSAQQFPDLHSELNLSSLELGDSALYFCASSVDYLTDTQYFGPGTRLTVL.

This clone appeared once. The chain joins TRBV6-1 to TRBJ1-2; D is unresolved. CDR3 length: 13 residues. V dropped 3 bases and J dropped 1 base, with 6 bases sitting between them. Germline values: CDR1 MNHNS, CDR2 SASEGT. CDR3 residues: CASSDPGNYGYTF. CDR3 sequence (DNA): TGTGCCAGCAGTGACCCCGGTAACTATGGCTACACCTTC.

The rearrangement joins TRBV2 to TRBJ1-2; TRBD1 is a possible D gene (6 bases). V lost 5 bases and J 7 bases, leaving 20 bases between the germline ends. Germline CDR1 and CDR2: SNHLY and FYNNEI. This CDR3 region has 15 residues. The CDR3 region has the DNA TGTGCCAGCAGTCCTGCCAGGGGCTCAGCTACTGGCTACACCTTC. Residues: CASSPARGSATGYTF.

This rearrangement joins TRBV7-6 to TRBJ2-1; 9 bases line up with TRBD2. Germline V lookup: CDR1 SGHVS, CDR2 FNYEAQ. V shed 2 bases, J shed 4 bases, and the junction held 15 bases outside the gene matches. The CDR3 contains 19 residues. For the CDR3, the DNA is TGTGCCAGCAGCTTACCGGGACTAGCACATTTGGGGGGGTACAATGAGCAGTTCTTC. This encodes CASSLPGLAHLGGYNEQFF.

The rearrangement joins TRBV27 to TRBJ1-2, with 9 bases aligning to TRBD1. Looked up from germline, CDR1 is MNHEY and CDR2 is SMNVEV (reference sequence). The CDR3 covers 13 residues. The V gene end was trimmed by 6 bases and the J gene end by 7 bases; junction bases not matched to a gene: 6. The CDR3 sequence: CASSTGQGSGYTF. CDR3 DNA: TGTGCCAGCAGCACCGGACAGGGGTCTGGCTACACCTTC.

The chain combines TRBV27 with TRBJ1-1; no clear D gene. There are 14 residues in the CDR3. Germline CDR1 is MNHEY and CDR2 is SMNVEV (reference sequence). The V end was cut by 6 bases, the J end by 3 bases, with 14 bases between. CDR3 region: CASSLAGRYTEAFF. DNA for the CDR3: TGTGCCAGCAGCCTAGCGGGAAGGTACACTGAAGCTTTCTTT.

This chain joins TRBV7-2 and TRBJ1-3; D possibly corresponds to TRBD1 (6 bases). The germline gives CDR1 SGHTA, CDR2 FQGNSA. This CDR3 has 14 amino acids. Trimming took off 4 bases at V and 2 bases at J, with 9 bases between the two ends. The CDR3 reads CASSWTEPGNTIYF. In DNA, the CDR3 is TGTGCCAGCAGCTGGACAGAACCTGGAAACACCATATATTTT. The full variable domain, rest sourced from reference TRBV7-2 and TRBJ1-3, is GAGVSQSPSNKVTEKGKDVELRCDPISGHTALYWYRQSLGQGLEFLIYFQGNSAPDKSGLPSDRFSAERTGGSVSTLTIQRTQQEDSAVYLCASSWTEPGNTIYFGEGSWLTVV.

The chain's CDR3 is CASSSRRSFTQYF. In nucleotides, the CDR3 is TGTGCCAGCAGCTCCCGGAGGTCTTTTACGCAGTATTTT. V and J are TRBV7-2 and TRBJ2-3; maybe TRBD2 (5 bases). The CDR3 totals 13 residues. Trimming left V 4 bases short and J 8 bases short, with 13 bases between. Germline values: CDR1 SGHTA, CDR2 FQGNSA.

This clone showed up just once. The rearrangement uses TRBV7-2 and TRBJ1-6; D not certain. V was clipped by 5 bases and J by 12 bases, with 20 bases between them. The CDR3 consists of 15 residues. The germline V gene has CDR1 SGHTA and CDR2 FQGNSA. Here the CDR3 reads CASSPRIADPVPLHF. CDR3 sequence (DNA): TGTGCCAGCAGCCCTCGGATAGCCGATCCCGTACCCCTCCACTTT. The full variable domain, rest sourced from reference TRBV7-2 and TRBJ1-6, is GAGVSQSPSNKVTEKGKDVELRCDPISGHTALYWYRQSLGQGLEFLIYFQGNSAPDKSGLPSDRFSAERTGGSVSTLTIQRTQQEDSAVYLCASSPRIADPVPLHFGNGTRLTVT.

The chain has TRBV9 and TRBJ1-5, with 11 bases that match TRBD1. This CDR3 contains 16 residues. Trimming removed 3 bases from V and 3 bases from J; junction bases left unmatched: 5. CDR1 is SGDLS and CDR2 is YYNGEE in the germline V gene. The DNA for the CDR3 is TGTGCCAGCAGCGGAGGGACAGGGGGTGACAATCAGCCCCAGCATTTT. Amino acids: CASSGGTGGDNQPQHF.

The chain couples TRBV18 to TRBJ1-1; perhaps TRBD1 as D (5 bases). V was trimmed by 6 bases and J by 2 bases, leaving 13 bases between them. Germline V lookup: CDR1 KGHSH, CDR2 LQKENI. The CDR3 has 14 amino acids. CDR3 region: CASSREGINTEAFF. CDR3 in DNA: TGTGCCAGCTCCCGGGAGGGGATTAACACTGAAGCTTTCTTT.

The CDR3 sequence is CASTEIGNYPHEQYF. In DNA, the CDR3 is TGTGCCAGCACCGAAATCGGGAATTATCCCCACGAGCAGTACTTC. The chain combines TRBV27 with TRBJ2-7; possibly TRBD2 for D (5 bases). The CDR3 spans 15 residues. Germline V gene sequence: CDR1 MNHEY, CDR2 SMNVEV (reference sequence). V lost 7 bases to trimming and J lost 5 bases, with 21 bases between them.

This chain uses TRBV2 with TRBJ1-6; D possibly corresponds to TRBD1 (5 bases). The germline CDR1 and CDR2 sequences are SNHLY and FYNNEI. Trimming took off 6 bases at V and 6 bases at J, with 18 bases between the two ends. The CDR3 extends over 16 amino acids. The CDR3 reads CASSREGPRFNSPLHF. CDR3 coding DNA: TGTGCCAGCAGCCGGGAGGGACCGCGATTTAATTCACCCCTCCACTTT.

In regard to this clone: Other nucleotide sequences in the sample specify the same CDR3. V and J are TRBV5-1 and TRBJ2-5, with TRBD2 identical over 10 bases. CDR3 length equals 16 residues. Trimming cost V 3 bases and J 0 bases; bases outside gene matches: 5. Germline V gene data show CDR1 as SGHRS and CDR2 as YFSETQ. The CDR3 region has the DNA TGCGCCAGCAGCTGGAGGCTAGCGGGGGACCAAGAGACCCAGTACTTC. It is translated as CASSWRLAGDQETQYF.

The CDR3 coding sequence is TGTGCCAGCAGCCCACAGATGGGGGCAGGAACGAAAGAGACCCAGTACTTC. Amino acid sequence: CASSPQMGAGTKETQYF. The chain joins TRBV7-8 to TRBJ2-5; tentative D call: TRBD1 (6 bases). The CDR3 is made up of 17 amino acids. Germline values: CDR1 SGHVS, CDR2 FQNEAQ. Trimming left V 5 bases short and J 3 bases short, with 22 bases between.

This chain links TRBV6-5 with TRBJ1-3, with TRBD1 as a possible D gene (6 bases). The germline gives CDR1 MNHEY, CDR2 SVGAGI. CDR3 length: 13 residues. Trimming cost V 6 bases and J 8 bases, with 14 bases left between them. The CDR3 DNA follows: TGTGCCAGCAGCAAACAGGGACGAGACACCATATATTTT. Translation: CASSKQGRDTIYF.

The chain joins TRBV24-1 to TRBJ1-2; D may be TRBD1 (5 bases). The V gene's germline CDR1 is KGHDR and CDR2 SFDVKD. The ends were cut back, 4 bases at V and 3 bases at J, with 14 bases in the middle. This CDR3 is built from 15 residues. The CDR3 is CATSDPRGVDYGYTF. CDR3 DNA sequence: TGTGCCACCAGTGACCCAAGGGGTGTAGACTATGGCTACACCTTC.

The chain couples TRBV5-1 to TRBJ1-4, with 11 bases identical to TRBD1. V lost 5 bases to trimming and J lost 0 bases; unmatched junction nucleotides: 6. Germline CDR1 reads SGHRS; CDR2 reads YFSETQ. This CDR3 region has 17 residues. CDR3 nucleotides: TGCGCCAGCAGGACCGGACAGGGGGCAGCAACTAATGAAAAACTGTTTTTT. Its protein product is CASRTGQGAATNEKLFF. The whole variable domain, filled in from reference TRBV5-1 and TRBJ1-4, reads KAGVTQTPRYLIKTRGQQVTLSCSPISGHRSVSWYQQTPGQGLQFLFEYFSETQRNKGNFPGRFSGRQFSNSRSEMNVSTLELGDSALYLCASRTGQGAATNEKLFFGSGTQLSVL.

This clone was counted ten times or more. This rearrangement joins TRBV12-3 or TRBV12-4 to TRBJ2-1; 7 bases map to TRBD2. The junction had 3 bases not matched to a gene; V was cut back by 6 bases and J by 4 bases. The CDR3 is 13 amino acids. CDR3 nucleotides: TGTGCCAGCAGCGGACTAGAATACAATGAGCAGTTCTTC. Its translation is CASSGLEYNEQFF.

The J gene is TRBJ1-5, the V gene TRBV21-1; whether TRBD1, the table's D call, matches the DNA was not checked. TRBV21-1 is flagged as a pseudogene. The CDR3 covers 15 residues. CDR3 loop: CASSKADRSNQPQHF. As DNA, the CDR3 is TGTGCCAGCAGCAAAGCGGACAGGAGCAATCAGCCCCAGCATTTT.

The V call is TRBV19, the J call TRBJ1-3, with 9 bases identical to TRBD1. Per germline, CDR1 LNHDA and CDR2 SQIVND (reference sequence). Trimming at V came to 9 bases and at J to 3 bases, leaving 9 bases not matched to a gene. The CDR3 is 15 amino acids. CDR3 sequence: CASRTGVRSGNTIYF. CDR3 nucleotides: TGTGCCAGCCGGACAGGGGTAAGGAGTGGAAACACCATATATTTT.